This is a list of T cell receptor beta chains from one sample in a study of blood T cell repertoires in COVID-19. Using immunoSEQ multiplex PCR, the repertoire was profiled, and TCRdb retains in-frame clones only, with some absent. Of around 140,000 clones in the sample, around 88% are singletons; the top ten hold around 28%. The sequencing sample was made of peripheral blood. Receptor source: a human donor in a cohort sampled during active COVID-19. CDR3s include the opening cysteine and the closing phenylalanine or tryptophan. D genes are given only for firm matches. Size is omitted from some rows. Given values are once, few, many or a class for expanded clones.

d_call,v_call,j_call,clone_size,cdr3_aa,cdr3_nt
NA,TRBV20-1,TRBJ2-3,NA,CSASYYTYTQYF,TGCAGTGCTAGTTACTACACCTATACGCAGTATTTT
NA,TRBV25-1,TRBJ2-1,NA,CASSESTMQGHEQFF,TGTGCCAGCAGTGAATCTACCATGCAGGGGCATGAGCAGTTCTTC
TRBD1,TRBV3-1/TRBV3-2,TRBJ2-7,NA,CASSQGPGGKNEQYF,TGTGCCAGCAGCCAAGGGCCAGGGGGCAAGAACGAGCAGTACTTC
TRBD1,TRBV12-5,TRBJ1-1,NA,CASGWGQKGTEAFF,TGTGCTAGTGGTTGGGGACAGAAGGGCACTGAAGCTTTCTTT
TRBD1,TRBV14,TRBJ2-7,NA,CASRDTGTGGDEQYF,TGTGCCAGCAGAGACACCGGGACAGGGGGAGACGAGCAGTACTTC
NA,TRBV6-2/TRBV6-3,TRBJ2-1,NA,CASSYRASKLGGNEQFF,TGTGCCAGCAGTTACAGAGCTTCCAAACTCGGGGGCAATGAGCAGTTCTTC
NA,TRBV30,TRBJ2-2,few,CAWNDLAVTGELFF,TGTGCCTGGAATGACCTCGCGGTCACCGGGGAGCTGTTTTTT
NA,TRBV2,TRBJ2-7,NA,CASSETTGGSYEQYF,TGTGCCAGCAGTGAAACGACAGGAGGATCCTACGAGCAGTACTTC
TRBD1,TRBV6-5,TRBJ2-7,NA,CASSYSKDRGLYEQYF,TGTGCCAGCAGTTACTCAAAGGACAGGGGGCTCTACGAGCAGTACTTC
NA,TRBV9,TRBJ1-6,NA,CASSVASGSSYNSPLHF,TGTGCCAGCAGCGTAGCATCTGGTAGCTCCTATAATTCACCCCTCCACTTT
NA,TRBV4-2,TRBJ2-7,NA,CASSQVPQVVEQYF,TGTGCCAGCAGCCAAGTCCCACAAGTGGTAGAGCAGTACTTC
NA,TRBV6-2/TRBV6-3,TRBJ2-7,NA,CASSYSLRGYEQYF,TGTGCCAGCAGTTACTCTCTTAGGGGCTACGAGCAGTACTTC
TRBD2,TRBV6-5,TRBJ2-7,NA,CASSSRTSGRYEQYF,TGTGCCAGCAGTTCGAGGACTAGCGGTCGATACGAGCAGTACTTC
NA,TRBV4-3,TRBJ1-2,NA,CASSQDWQTNYGYTF,TGCGCCAGCAGCCAAGATTGGCAAACGAACTATGGCTACACCTTC
TRBD2,TRBV18,TRBJ2-1,NA,CASSPRRGGLAGYNEQFF,TGTGCCAGCTCACCACGAAGAGGGGGACTAGCGGGGTACAATGAGCAGTTCTTC
TRBD1,TRBV5-6,TRBJ1-6,NA,CASSLWGPGQSYSPLHF,TGTGCCAGCAGCTTGTGGGGCCCGGGACAGAGCTATTCACCCCTCCACTTT
TRBD1,TRBV6-5,TRBJ2-2,NA,CASSYGTVHGGELFF,TGTGCCAGCAGTTACGGGACAGTGCACGGCGGGGAGCTGTTTTTT
TRBD2,TRBV4-1,TRBJ2-3,NA,CASSHLAGGPTDTQYF,TGCGCCAGCAGCCATTTGGCGGGGGGGCCGACAGATACGCAGTATTTT
TRBD2,TRBV6-1,TRBJ2-2,NA,CASSASGGGTSTGELFF,TGTGCCAGCAGTGCCTCCGGGGGGGGTACGAGCACCGGGGAGCTGTTTTTT
TRBD1,TRBV20-1,TRBJ1-2,once,CSAAQGYGYTF,TGCAGTGCCGCACAGGGGTATGGCTACACCTTC
TRBD1,TRBV6-2/TRBV6-3,TRBJ1-5,NA,CASTPRTGPNQPQHF,TGTGCCAGCACCCCAAGGACAGGGCCGAATCAGCCCCAGCATTTT
NA,TRBV27,TRBJ1-2,NA,CASSLSPGEGYTF,TGTGCCAGCAGTTTAAGCCCCGGGGAGGGCTACACCTTC